Below, 18 T cell receptor beta chains from the same sample are listed, as sequenced in a study of CD8 T cells in Susac syndrome. It was with random hexamers that roughly 0.45 to 1 ug RNA was reverse transcribed. TCRdb re-called the immunoSEQ multiplex PCR reads with MiXCR, one entry per CDR3 protein. This table has roughly 190,000 distinct CDR3 sequences, about 95% appearing once. Sequenced sample: CD4+ T cells from PBMCs. All receptors come from a human donor in good health.

This chain uses TRBV5-4 with TRBJ2-2, with D uncertain. Germline CDR1 SGHNT, CDR2 YYREEE (reference sequence). V was trimmed by 1 base and J by 1 base, leaving 5 bases between them. There are 14 residues in the CDR3. In nucleotides, the CDR3 is TGTGCCAGCAGCTTGTCCGGGAACACCGGGGAGCTGTTTTTT. Its translation: CASSLSGNTGELFF.

V gene TRBV30 combines with J gene TRBJ1-2; D call uncertain. V lost 5 bases and J 5 bases, leaving 15 bases between the germline ends. The CDR3 spans 13 residues. The V gene's germline CDR1 is GTSNPN and CDR2 SVGIG (reference sequence). CDR3 amino acids: CAWVKGLIYGYTF. CDR3 DNA: TGTGCCTGGGTGAAAGGACTGATTTATGGCTACACCTTC.

The genes are TRBV12-3 or TRBV12-4 and TRBJ2-7; possibly TRBD1 or TRBD2 for D (6 bases each). This CDR3 spans 16 amino acids. V lost 1 base and J lost 7, with 20 bases in between. The CDR3 DNA sequence: TGTGCCAGCAGTTTAGAGGGGGGAAGTATTTTGGGAGAGCAGTACTTC. This translates into CASSLEGGSILGEQYF.

The chain has TRBV24-1 and TRBJ2-1; possible D gene TRBD2, 5 bases. V was clipped by 3 bases and J by 0 bases, with 17 bases between them. The CDR3 sequence is 18 residues long. The germline gives CDR1 KGHDR, CDR2 SFDVKD. CDR3 in DNA: TGTGCCACCAGTGATAGGTCTCAAGGCGCGGGCTCCTACAATGAGCAGTTCTTC. It translates to CATSDRSQGAGSYNEQFF.

V gene TRBV20-1 combines with J gene TRBJ1-2; possible D gene TRBD1, 6 bases. CDR3 size: 14 residues. V gave up 3 bases and J gave up 8 bases, with 19 bases separating them. CDR1 and CDR2 from the germline V gene are DFQATT and SNEGSKA (reference sequence). The CDR3 reads CSARGRENREGYTF. The CDR3 bases are TGCAGTGCTAGGGGGAGGGAGAACAGGGAAGGCTACACCTTC.

V gene TRBV6-5 combines with J gene TRBJ2-4, with 8 bases lining up with TRBD2. The CDR3 runs to 14 residues. Per the germline V gene, CDR1 is MNHEY and CDR2 is SVGAGI. V gave up 7 bases and J gave up 6 bases; unmatched junction bases: 8. This chain's CDR3 is CASTRSGGGNIQYF. In DNA, the CDR3 is TGTGCCAGCACCCGGAGCGGGGGCGGAAACATTCAGTACTTC.

The chain links TRBV29-1 to TRBJ2-7, with 9 bases fitting TRBD1. Germline CDR1 SQVTM, CDR2 ANQGSEA. This CDR3 comprises 13 residues. V shed 6 bases and J 4 bases; nucleotides not matched to a gene: 7. Here the CDR3 reads CSVGRDRAYEQYF. DNA for the CDR3: TGCAGCGTGGGCCGGGACAGGGCTTACGAGCAGTACTTC.

The chain couples TRBV29-1 to TRBJ2-7; D not certain. Germline V gene data show CDR1 as SQVTM and CDR2 as ANQGSEA. The V end lost 7 bases, the J end lost 0 bases, and 13 bases lay between the germline ends. The CDR3 has 13 residues. The DNA of the CDR3 is TGCAGCGCCGTAAACCCTAGCTCCTACGAGCAGTACTTC. It specifies CSAVNPSSYEQYF.

The V gene is TRBV3-1, the J gene TRBJ2-1, with TRBD1 identical over 7 bases. Trimming removed 10 bases from V and 6 bases from J; junction bases left unmatched: 6. The CDR3 consists of 12 residues. Germline CDR1 reads LGHDT; CDR2 reads YNNKEL (reference sequence). CDR3 bases: TGTGCCACAAGACAGGGCGGCAATGAGCAGTTCTTC. Translated, it gives CATRQGGNEQFF.

This clonotype is a singleton in its sample. The chain employs TRBV30 and TRBJ1-3, with 7 bases fitting TRBD1. J gave up 2 bases and V 1 base, and 5 bases lay outside the gene matches. The CDR3 contains 15 residues. Germline V CDR1 and CDR2: GTSNPN, SVGIG (reference sequence). The CDR3 protein is CAWSADDRAGNTIYF. The DNA for the CDR3 is TGTGCCTGGAGTGCCGATGACAGGGCTGGAAACACCATATATTTT.

The V and J genes are TRBV29-1 and TRBJ1-4; D may be TRBD1 (5 bases). Germline CDR1 is SQVTM and CDR2 is ANQGSEA. Trimming took 6 bases from V and 0 from J, leaving 14 bases between them. This CDR3 region has 15 residues. As DNA, the CDR3 is TGCAGCGTCTATTTGGGACCGACAACTAATGAAAAACTGTTTTTT. Translating gives CSVYLGPTTNEKLFF.

A few counts support this clonotype. This chain links TRBV7-2 with TRBJ2-1; tentatively, D is TRBD2 (5 bases). Trimming took 1 base from V and 2 from J, leaving 9 bases between them. Germline CDR1 and CDR2: SGHTA and FQGNSA. The CDR3 is 15 residues long. Written as DNA, the CDR3 is TGTGCCAGCAGCTTAGAGCGGAATGCCTACAATGAGCAGTTCTTC. Amino acid sequence: CASSLERNAYNEQFF.

J is TRBJ1-5 and V is TRBV9; the D is unclear. Trimming pared 1 base from V and 5 bases from J, leaving 10 bases between. CDR3 length: 14 residues. CDR1 is SGDLS and CDR2 is YYNGEE in the germline V gene. The DNA for the CDR3 is TGTGCCAGCAGCGTAAGTGGGTCCTATCAGCCCCAGCATTTT. Encoded protein: CASSVSGSYQPQHF.

The gene calls are TRBV7-3 and TRBJ2-2, with D possibly called TRBD1 or TRBD2 (6 bases each). CDR1 is SGHTA, CDR2 FQGTGA, per germline. V lost 5 bases and J lost 5, with 12 bases in between. This CDR3 has 14 residues. For the CDR3, the DNA is TGTGCCAGCAGCCAAGGGGGGTATACCGGGGAGCTGTTTTTT. Its translation: CASSQGGYTGELFF.

The chain couples TRBV27 to TRBJ2-3, with TRBD2 identical over 7 bases. Trimming removed 9 bases from V and 5 bases from J; junction bases left unmatched: 11. The length of the CDR3 is 14 residues. CDR1 is MNHEY and CDR2 is SMNVEV in the germline V gene (reference sequence). The CDR3 bases are TGTGCCAGTAAGCTTTGGACTAGGGAAGATACGCAGTATTTT. Protein product: CASKLWTREDTQYF.

Here the CDR3 reads CASSLMGGGNQPQHF. DNA for the CDR3: TGTGCCAGCAGCCTAATGGGGGGGGGCAATCAGCCCCAGCATTTT. The chain carries TRBV3-1 and TRBJ1-5; the D gene is possibly TRBD1 (5 bases). The CDR3 extends over 15 amino acids. Trimming stripped 4 bases from V and 2 bases from J, with 12 bases between. Germline CDR1 LGHDT, CDR2 YNNKEL (reference sequence).

V usage is TRBV30 and J usage is TRBJ2-1, with TRBD2 matching over 7 bases. Per germline, CDR1 GTSNPN and CDR2 SVGIG (reference sequence). The V segment lost 2 bases and the J segment 9 bases; nucleotides outside the gene matches: 10. This CDR3 is 14 amino acids long. DNA for the CDR3: TGTGCCTGGAGTTGGGGGGAGGGATGGCCTGAGCAGTTCTTC. This codes for CAWSWGEGWPEQFF.

This chain uses TRBV30 with TRBJ2-5; D might be TRBD1 or TRBD2, each matching 5 bases. In germline, CDR1 is GTSNPN, CDR2 SVGIG (reference sequence). Trimming shortened V by 4 bases and J by 4 bases, and 13 bases separated the two germline ends. There are 13 residues in the CDR3. The CDR3 nucleotides are TGTGCCTGGACTCAGACAGCGGCAGAGACCCAGTACTTC. Translated: CAWTQTAAETQYF.